The 6 T cell receptor beta chains given below trace back to one sample, sequenced in a study of response to subunit inactivated influenza vaccine. TCRdb re-called the RT-PCR reads with MiXCR, one entry per CDR3 protein. In the table there are about 540,000 distinct CDR3 sequences, roughly a quarter of which are singletons. These data also formed part of another study, on T cells expressing NK-cell markers. That report notes: In generating TCR beta cDNA, 5'RACE template switching with UMIs was used.

The sample was CD4+ T cells sorted from PBMCs, taken 11 to 12 days after vaccination. The receptors were gathered from a man aged 50 to 59 who received an inactivated influenza vaccine.

This clonotype was counted only a few times. The chain is built from TRBV5-1 and TRBJ2-1, with 7 bases fitting TRBD2. CDR1 is SGHRS and CDR2 is YFSETQ in the germline V gene. This CDR3 comprises 15 residues. V lost 6 bases to trimming and J lost 4 bases; unmatched junction nucleotides: 10. In DNA form, the CDR3 reads TGCGCCAGCACCCGTGAGGGCGGGAGTTACAATGAGCAGTTCTTC. Protein product: CASTREGGSYNEQFF.

This clonotype has ten or more counts. CDR3 region: CSAGQQNQPQHF. CDR3 DNA: TGCAGTGCGGGGCAGCAAAATCAGCCCCAGCATTTT. The chain links TRBV20-1 to TRBJ1-5, with a possible D match to TRBD1 (5 bases). The V end was cut by 6 bases, the J end by 4 bases, with 10 bases between. The CDR3 has 12 amino acids. Germline CDR1 reads DFQATT; CDR2 reads SNEGSKA (reference sequence).

This rearrangement joins TRBV11-1 to TRBJ2-6; the match to TRBD2 covers 7 bases. The CDR3 contains 20 residues. Germline CDR1 and CDR2: SGHAT and FQDESV (reference sequence). The trim removed 4 bases at V and 1 base at J, leaving 16 bases unmatched. CDR3 residues: CASSSDQFGRGSSGANVLTF. The DNA for the CDR3 is TGTGCCAGCAGCTCCGATCAGTTTGGGAGGGGATCGTCTGGGGCCAACGTCCTGACTTTC.

The rearrangement links TRBV4-3 to TRBJ2-1; D perhaps matches TRBD1 (6 bases). The V gene's germline CDR1 is LGHNA and CDR2 YSLEER. CDR3 length: 15 amino acids. With 0 bases removed from V and 4 bases from J, the gap between germline ends came to 10 bases. CDR3 region: CASSQEGAYYNEQFF. CDR3 nucleotides: TGCGCCAGCAGCCAAGAGGGGGCGTATTACAATGAGCAGTTCTTC.

The rearrangement joins TRBV6-2 or TRBV6-3 to TRBJ2-5, with D perhaps TRBD2 (6 bases). Germline V gives CDR1 MNHEY, CDR2 SVGEGT. Trimming pared 2 bases from V and 2 bases from J, leaving 12 bases between. The length of the CDR3 is 15 residues. The CDR3 loop is CASSYGAGRQETQYF. The CDR3 region has the DNA TGTGCCAGCAGTTACGGTGCGGGACGACAAGAGACCCAGTACTTC.

The gene calls are TRBV7-2 and TRBJ2-4; D may match TRBD1 or TRBD2 (5 bases each). This CDR3 has 14 amino acids. The V gene lost 4 bases and the J gene lost 3 bases, with 10 bases spanning the gap. Per germline, CDR1 SGHTA and CDR2 FQGNSA. The CDR3 DNA sequence: TGTGCCAGCAGCTACCGAGGGGTCAAAAACATTCAGTACTTC. Residues: CASSYRGVKNIQYF.